The clone carrying this TCR beta chain was recorded once. The data stem from a study of T cells in Graves' hyperthyroidism and ophthalmopathy. Study in general: Before any treatment, at initial diagnosis, peripheral blood was collected.

RNA transcripts provided the source from which TCR beta CDR3 regions were amplified. HTBI primers were used for first-round RT-PCR of the TCR CDR3. Via MiXCR, TCRdb re-called the multiplex PCR reads, giving one row per CDR3 protein. This sample has about 620,000 distinct CDR3 sequences, with about 16% found just once. The CDR3 is 14 amino acids. V was clipped by 4 bases and J by 3 bases, with 14 bases between them. In germline, CDR1 is SGHRS, CDR2 YFSETQ. This receptor was taken from a woman in her twenties or thirties with Graves' hyperthyroidism. Sequencing input: blood. This chain joins TRBV5-1 and TRBJ2-7; D possibly uses TRBD1 or TRBD2 (6 bases each). CDR3 nucleotides: TGCGCCAGCAGCCCGGAGGGGGGTGGCTACGAGCAGTACTTC. Encoded protein: CASSPEGGGYEQYF.